This T cell receptor beta chain was retrieved from a study of spatial heterogeneity in lung cancer. At the level of the study: Detection consistently yielded more beta chains than alpha chains. General study findings and limits: The estimate shows that only 5.5% to 8.5% of tumor T cells were covered for alpha and around 14% for beta chains. Expanded alpha and beta TCR counts within tumors tracked tumor mutation counts.

On each TCR cDNA molecule, a unique molecular identifier was present. TCRdb redid the calling of the 5' RACE reads with MiXCR, one entry per CDR3 protein. The table has about 8,100 distinct CDR3 sequences, about an eighth seen once. This clonotype was counted at least ten times. Its antigen is as yet unknown. The size of this beta chain means little, since it is a stray read in a library made for alpha chains. Trimming pared 0 bases from V and 4 bases from J, leaving 13 bases between. Per germline, CDR1 SGHRS and CDR2 YFSETQ. The CDR3 sequence is 15 residues long. Time point in this sample: sample taken at primary tumor resection. From tumor, nontumor lung or frozen PBMC, whole RNA was taken unsorted for sequencing.

This clonotype originated in a male donor with early-stage non-small cell lung cancer. This material consisted of lung tumor tissue, taken at surgery. This chain uses TRBV5-1 with TRBJ2-5; unclear D gene. CDR3 amino acids: CASSLDVSNRETQYF. CDR3 DNA: TGCGCCAGCAGCTTGGATGTTAGTAATAGAGAGACCCAGTACTTC.